This entry lists 2 T cell receptor beta chains sequenced from one sample in a study of human T cells and chemical hapten exposure. The time point is: patch test 3, about 24 weeks after DPC sensitization. Sample treatment: therapeutic diphenylcyclopropenone sensitization with weekly scalp DPC. Via MiXCR, TCRdb re-called the RACE reads, giving one row per CDR3 protein. The table records about 97,000 distinct CDR3 sequences, roughly a quarter of them present only once. This material consisted of whole blood, taken in connection with sensitization to the hapten diphenylcyclopropenone (DPC). The receptors shown here come from a man between 40 and 49 years old with alopecia areata. Some clones in this sample may be carry-over from other donors' samples.

This clonotype was seen more than once but under ten times. The chain couples TRBV9 to TRBJ2-7; 8 bases align to TRBD1. Germline assignment: CDR1 SGDLS and CDR2 YYNGEE. J gave up 0 bases and V 3 bases, and 5 bases lay outside the gene matches. The CDR3 totals 15 residues. CDR3 in DNA: TGTGCCAGCAGCGCCCGGACAGGGCTCTCCTACGAGCAGTACTTC. This encodes CASSARTGLSYEQYF.

The chain carries TRBV28 and TRBJ2-3; a possible D gene is TRBD1 (5 bases). V was clipped by 4 bases and J by 2 bases, with 16 bases between them. CDR1 and CDR2 from the germline V gene are MDHEN and SYDVKM. The CDR3 contains 16 residues. The CDR3 DNA reads as TGTGCCAGCAGTTCCTCCCGACAGAAATTCACAGATACGCAGTATTTT. Amino acids: CASSSSRQKFTDTQYF.